These 18 T cell receptor beta chains share one sample of origin, sequenced in a study of blood T cell repertoires in COVID-19. This table comes from immunoSEQ multiplex PCR, and its TCRdb copy is limited to in-frame clones, with some not included. The sample shows approximately 490,000 clones, approximately 90% of them seen only once. The sequencing input was PBMCs or T cells enriched from blood (not recorded which). These receptors all stem from a woman aged 18-29 years who had recovered from COVID-19.

This clone has only one observation. The chain recombines TRBV18 with TRBJ1-5; a weak D match, TRBD1 (5 bases). V dropped 3 bases and J dropped 3 bases, with 15 bases sitting between them. Germline V CDR1 and CDR2: KGHSH, LQKENI. The CDR3 has 16 amino acids. CDR3 sequence: CASSPIGRDSNQPQHF. In DNA, the CDR3 is TGTGCCAGCTCACCGATCGGCAGGGACTCCAATCAGCCCCAGCATTTT.

This clone came up a few times. The V gene is TRBV5-1, the J gene TRBJ1-5; D call uncertain. The CDR3 consists of 15 residues. Trimming left V 5 bases short and J 1 base short, with 13 bases between. Germline CDR1 reads SGHRS; CDR2 reads YFSETQ. CDR3 nucleotides: TGCGCCAGCAGTCTGCGGGGTGGAAGCAATCAGCCCCAGCATTTT. Amino acid sequence: CASSLRGGSNQPQHF. Supplemented by reference TRBV5-1 and TRBJ1-5, the full variable domain reads KAGVTQTPRYLIKTRGQQVTLSCSPISGHRSVSWYQQTPGQGLQFLFEYFSETQRNKGNFPGRFSGRQFSNSRSEMNVSTLELGDSALYLCASSLRGGSNQPQHFGDGTRLSIL.

The chain is built from TRBV7-9 and TRBJ2-2; 8 positions match TRBD1. The length of the CDR3 is 16 residues. V shed 6 bases, J shed 6 bases, and the junction held 12 bases outside the gene matches. Germline lookup yields CDR1 SEHNR and CDR2 FQNEAQ (reference sequence). CDR3 nucleotide sequence: TGTGCCAGCAGACCACCAGGACAGGGATATTCCGGGGAGCTGTTTTTT. It codes for CASRPPGQGYSGELFF.

The chain joins TRBV21-1 to TRBJ1-2; TRBD1, the table's D call, was not compared with the DNA. TRBV21-1 is a pseudogene. This CDR3 has 15 residues. The CDR3 DNA reads TGTGCCAGCAGCTTAAGGGTCCGGGACAGGGAAGGCTACACCTTC. Translating it yields CASSLRVRDREGYTF.

The CDR3 DNA sequence: TGCGCCAGCAGCTTGGGACAGGTCGCTGCTGCAACTAATGAAAAACTGTTTTTT. It specifies CASSLGQVAAATNEKLFF. The J gene is TRBJ1-4, the V gene TRBV5-1; D is possibly TRBD1 (6 bases). This CDR3 comprises 18 residues. Trimming left V 0 bases short and J 0 bases short, with 15 bases between. Germline CDR1 and CDR2: SGHRS and YFSETQ.

This clone was found once. The chain carries TRBV7-3 and TRBJ2-1; 7 positions agree with TRBD2. CDR3 length: 15 residues. The germline gives CDR1 SGHTA, CDR2 FQGTGA. Trimming at V came to 5 bases and at J to 5 bases, leaving 9 bases not matched to a gene. CDR3 sequence (DNA): TGTGCCAGCAGCGTATTGGGACTACCCAACAATGAGCAGTTCTTC. This encodes CASSVLGLPNNEQFF.

The chain combines TRBV28 with TRBJ1-5; 8 bases fit TRBD1. The CDR3 contains 15 residues. J gave up 6 bases and V 0 bases, and 4 bases lay outside the gene matches. Germline CDR1 is MDHEN and CDR2 is SYDVKM. The CDR3: CASSLWDRVSQPQHF. In DNA form, the CDR3 reads TGTGCCAGCAGTTTATGGGACAGGGTAAGTCAGCCCCAGCATTTT.

V is TRBV6-5 and J is TRBJ2-1; 9 bases are a match to TRBD1. Germline CDR1 and CDR2: MNHEY and SVGAGI. V shed 10 bases, J shed 2 bases, and the junction held 9 bases outside the gene matches. The CDR3 has 15 residues. CDR3 in DNA: TGTGCCACAGAACGACAGGGGGTAGCCTACAATGAGCAGTTCTTC. This translates into CATERQGVAYNEQFF.

This clone was picked up a small number of times. The chain employs TRBV4-2 and TRBJ2-6, with 7 bases matching TRBD1. J lost 2 bases, V lost 0 bases, and 4 bases had no gene match. The CDR3 consists of 17 residues. Germline V CDR1 and CDR2: LGHNA, YNFKEQ. The DNA for the CDR3 is TGTGCCAGCAGCCAAGATCAAGGGGGCACTGGGGCCAACGTCCTGACTTTC. Translation: CASSQDQGGTGANVLTF.

V is TRBV2 and J is TRBJ1-2, with 7 bases aligning to TRBD1. Per germline, CDR1 SNHLY and CDR2 FYNNEI. The CDR3 is made up of 13 amino acids. Germline trimming cut 6 bases from V and 8 bases from J; bases unmatched to any gene: 9. CDR3 in amino acids: CASSPRQGWGYTF. As DNA, the CDR3 is TGTGCCAGCAGCCCAAGACAGGGATGGGGCTACACCTTC.

The rearrangement uses TRBV5-1 and TRBJ1-2, with D perhaps TRBD1 (6 bases). Germline V lookup: CDR1 SGHRS, CDR2 YFSETQ. The V end was cut by 4 bases, the J end by 3 bases, with 28 bases between. There are 19 residues in the CDR3. DNA for the CDR3: TGCGCCAGCAGCACGGGAGGGGGAAGTCAAAGCTCTAGTTACTATGGCTACACCTTC. Residues: CASSTGGGSQSSSYYGYTF.

CDR3 sequence (DNA): TGCAGCGTTGATAATCAGGGCTATGGCTACACCTTC. Its translation is CSVDNQGYGYTF. The chain recombines TRBV29-1 with TRBJ1-2; the D gene is possibly TRBD1 (5 bases). CDR3 length: 12 amino acids. V lost 3 bases and J 4 bases, leaving 9 bases between the germline ends. Germline V gene sequence: CDR1 SQVTM, CDR2 ANQGSEA. Full variable domain (remainder filled in from reference TRBV29-1 and TRBJ1-2): SAVISQKPSRDICQRGTSLTIQCQVDSQVTMMFWYRQQPGQSLTLIATANQGSEATYESGFVIDKFPISRPNLTFSTLTVSNMSPEDSSIYLCSVDNQGYGYTFGSGTRLTVV.

The J gene is TRBJ2-7, the V gene TRBV15; D remains ambiguous. In germline, CDR1 is LNHNV, CDR2 YYDKDF (reference sequence). V was cut by 2 bases and J by 0 bases, with 11 bases left in between. There are 15 residues in the CDR3. The CDR3 sequence: CATSRLEGSSYEQYF. The CDR3 DNA reads as TGTGCCACCAGCAGACTAGAAGGCAGCTCCTACGAGCAGTACTTC.

The genes are TRBV6-5 and TRBJ1-1; D is perhaps TRBD1 (6 bases). Germline CDR1 reads MNHEY; CDR2 reads SVGAGI. With 5 bases removed from V and 7 bases from J, the gap between germline ends came to 17 bases. The CDR3 covers 14 residues. The CDR3: CASSRQGTLYEAFF. The CDR3 DNA follows: TGTGCCAGCAGTCGCCAGGGGACCCTATATGAAGCTTTCTTT.

The CDR3 coding sequence is TGTGCCAGCAGCTCCTCCCAGGGGAACACTGAAGCTTTCTTT. Translation: CASSSSQGNTEAFF. The V call is TRBV6-5, the J call TRBJ1-1; TRBD1 is a possible D gene (5 bases). CDR1 MNHEY and CDR2 SVGAGI come from the germline V gene. The CDR3 contains 14 residues. Trimming pared 6 bases from V and 1 base from J, leaving 12 bases between.

V and J are TRBV19 and TRBJ2-5; 12 nucleotides agree with TRBD2. Germline assignment: CDR1 LNHDA and CDR2 SQIVND (reference sequence). The length of the CDR3 is 14 residues. Germline trimming cut 5 bases from V and 4 bases from J; bases unmatched to any gene: 2. CDR3 residues: CASSASGGGETQYF. The CDR3 DNA reads TGTGCCAGTAGTGCTAGCGGGGGGGGAGAGACCCAGTACTTC.

The genes are TRBV6-5 and TRBJ2-7, with 8 bases matching TRBD1. Germline-derived CDR1 and CDR2 are MNHEY and SVGAGI. After removal of 5 bases from V and 0 bases from J, the junction contained 3 bases not matched to a gene. The CDR3 runs to 14 residues. The DNA for the CDR3 is TGTGCCAGCAGTCCGGGACAGGCCTCCTACGAGCAGTACTTC. It is translated as CASSPGQASYEQYF.

This chain links TRBV6-5 with TRBJ1-3, with D hard to call. In germline, CDR1 is MNHEY, CDR2 SVGAGI. V lost 5 bases and J lost 0, with 11 bases in between. The CDR3 consists of 15 residues. The CDR3 DNA follows: TGTGCCAGCAGTCCTAGTGCCAACTCTGGAAACACCATATATTTT. This sequence encodes CASSPSANSGNTIYF.